The TCR beta chain under discussion was sequenced for a study of beta chain features in type 1 diabetes. Findings of the study overall: Resolution of whether HLA type affects TCRB rearrangement was not achieved here. More deletions and fewer insertions at VDJ junctions were found in patients with type 1 diabetes. Shortening that was moderate but significant affected the TCRB CDR3s of Type 1 diabetes patients in all four CD4+ subsets.

Concerning this clone: Its antigen remains unknown.

On average, the one heparinised blood draw given by each donor was around 120 mL. The CDR3 loop spans 15 amino acids. CDR1 is SGHAT and CDR2 is FQDESV in the germline V gene (reference sequence). The ends lost 5 bases at V and 4 bases at J; junction bases unmatched: 5. The entirety of the isolated RNA underwent reverse transcription, so expressed TCRB transcripts were sequenced. Profiled with immunoSEQ multiplex PCR; TCRdb holds only in-frame clones, not every one. The sample comprises 100,000 to 150,000 clones, about 10% of which are singletons, and approximately 0.7% rests with the top ten. The chain carries TRBV11-1 and TRBJ2-1; 10 nucleotides line up with TRBD2. This clonotype was obtained from a man aged 30 to 45 with type 1 diabetes. Input material: central memory CD4+ T cells from blood. The chain's CDR3 is CASSVGLAEYNEQFF. The CDR3 DNA sequence: TGTGCCAGCAGCGTAGGACTAGCGGAATACAATGAGCAGTTCTTC. Full variable domain (outside the CDR3, taken from reference TRBV11-1 and TRBJ2-1): EAEVAQSPRYKITEKSQAVAFWCDPISGHATLYWYRQILGQGPELLVQFQDESVVDDSQLPKDRFSAERLKGVDSTLKIQPAELGDSAMYLCASSVGLAEYNEQFFGPGTRLTVL.